These T cell receptor beta chains were read from a single sample in a study of regulatory and conventional T cells in breast cancer. TCRdb ran MiXCR on the PCR reads and lists one entry per CDR3 protein. This sample yields about 1,000 distinct CDR3 sequences, of which more than 25% are seen a single time; approximately 24% belongs to the top ten. The specimen sequenced was conventional T cells from blood. These receptors were taken from a female donor with breast cancer. The CDR3 runs from the conserved cysteine through the conserved F or W. Fields, in order: clone size, J gene, D gene, V gene, CDR3 protein, CDR3 DNA. A D gene is named only where the DNA matches it firmly. The size of a clone is reported for some rows only, either as once, few or many, or as a class for expanded clones.

>NA|TRBJ2-7|NA|TRBV7-2
CVSSFAQGGHEQYF
TGTGTCAGCAGTTTCGCCCAGGGGGGCCACGAGCAGTACTTC
>large|TRBJ1-1|TRBD1|TRBV20-1
CSARKGDSRSEAFF
TGCAGTGCTAGGAAGGGGGACAGTAGATCTGAAGCTTTCTTT
>medium-sized|TRBJ2-3|TRBD1|TRBV5-1
CASIGTGDGGTQYF
TGCGCCAGCATCGGGACAGGGGATGGCGGTACGCAGTATTTT
>NA|TRBJ1-2|TRBD1|TRBV12-3/TRBV12-4
CASRGFQGALNYGCTF
TGTGCCAGCAGAGGATTTCAGGGGGCGCTGAACTATGGCTGCACCTTC
>medium-sized|TRBJ1-1|NA|TRBV7-2
CASLFTGRTEAFF
TGTGCCAGCTTATTTACAGGGCGGACTGAAGCTTTCTTT
>medium-sized|TRBJ2-3|TRBD2|TRBV5-1
CASSASPRTSGGSDTQYF
TGCGCCAGCAGCGCCTCCCCGAGGACTAGCGGGGGATCAGATACGCAGTATTTT
>NA|TRBJ2-3|NA|TRBV2
CASSGLTGGTDTQYF
TGTGCCAGCAGTGGACTAACCGGGGGCACAGATACGCAGTATTTT
>medium-sized|TRBJ1-1|NA|TRBV12-3/TRBV12-4
CASTERQINTEAFF
TGTGCCAGCACTGAGAGACAGATAAACACTGAAGCTTTCTTT
>medium-sized|TRBJ1-5|TRBD1|TRBV2
CASSRTGGDNNQPQHF
TGTGCCAGCAGTCGGACAGGGGGGGACAACAATCAGCCCCAGCATTTT
>large|TRBJ1-5|NA|TRBV7-6
CASGGEGFQPQHF
TGTGCCAGCGGAGGGGAGGGATTTCAGCCCCAGCATTTT